Listed here are 15 T cell receptor beta chains from one sample, sequenced in a study of human T cells and chemical hapten exposure. The sample's time point: pre-sensitization, week 0. Treatment noted: therapeutic diphenylcyclopropenone sensitization with weekly scalp DPC. Using its own MiXCR run on the RACE reads, TCRdb lists one record per CDR3 protein. The table has fewer than 150,000 distinct CDR3 sequences, approximately 13% seen once. This specimen was whole blood, taken in connection with sensitization to the hapten diphenylcyclopropenone (DPC). The receptors originated from a woman under 30 with alopecia areata. Some clones in this sample may be carry-over from other donors' samples.

Only a few counts were recorded for this clonotype. The chain carries TRBV19 and TRBJ2-1; no clear D gene. The V end lost 0 bases, the J end lost 8 bases, and 11 bases lay between the germline ends. CDR3 length: 14 amino acids. The germline V gene encodes CDR1 LNHDA and CDR2 SQIVND (reference sequence). The CDR3 DNA reads as TGTGCCAGTAGTATAGATCTGACCGCCGATGAGCAGTTCTTC. Translating gives CASSIDLTADEQFF. Filled out from reference TRBV19 and TRBJ2-1, the complete variable domain reads DGGITQSPKYLFRKEGQNVTLSCEQNLNHDAMYWYRQDPGQGLRLIYYSQIVNDFQKGDIAEGYSVSREKKESFPLTVTSAQKNPTAFYLCASSIDLTADEQFFGPGTRLTVL.

A few counts support this clonotype. The rearrangement joins TRBV20-1 to TRBJ1-6; perhaps TRBD1 as D (5 bases). Germline V gene lookup returns CDR1 DFQATT and CDR2 SNEGSKA (reference sequence). This CDR3 spans 14 amino acids. Trimming took 5 bases from V and 9 from J, leaving 17 bases between them. CDR3 DNA sequence: TGCAGTGCTTCCTTTGGGGGGGGTGGTTCACCCCTCCACTTT. Amino acids: CSASFGGGGSPLHF.

This rearrangement joins TRBV7-9 to TRBJ2-1, with D hard to call. Germline V lookup: CDR1 SEHNR, CDR2 FQNEAQ (reference sequence). This CDR3 has 12 residues. Trimming left V 2 bases short and J 10 bases short, with 9 bases between. The DNA for the CDR3 is TGTGCCAGCAGCTTATCGCCCGCCGAGCAGTTCTTC. It codes for CASSLSPAEQFF.

CDR3 DNA sequence: TGCAGCGTGGGTCCGGGGCGGGGGAGCTCCTACAATGAGCAGTTCTTC. This gives the protein CSVGPGRGSSYNEQFF. The J gene is TRBJ2-1, the V gene TRBV29-1; 7 positions match TRBD2. Germline lookup yields CDR1 SQVTM and CDR2 ANQGSEA. The CDR3 loop spans 16 amino acids. The J segment lost 0 bases and the V segment lost 6 bases, leaving 11 bases of the junction unmatched.

This clonotype was picked up a small number of times. The chain couples TRBV6-5 to TRBJ1-2; 9 nucleotides match TRBD1. V gave up 0 bases and J gave up 2 bases; unmatched junction bases: 1. Germline loops: CDR1 MNHEY, CDR2 SVGAGI. The CDR3 has 15 amino acids. The CDR3 nucleotides read TGTGCCAGCAGTTACTCAGGGACAGGGAACTATGGCTACACCTTC. This translates into CASSYSGTGNYGYTF.

Here the CDR3 reads CSVVQADIQYF. DNA for the CDR3: TGCAGCGTTGTACAGGCTGACATTCAGTACTTC. This sequence joins TRBV29-1 and TRBJ2-4; TRBD1 might be the D (5 bases). Deletions cut 4 bases from V and 8 bases from J, with 9 bases between. This CDR3 has 11 residues. Germline V gene data show CDR1 as SQVTM and CDR2 as ANQGSEA.

This clonotype came up a few times. The rearrangement links TRBV2 to TRBJ2-7, with TRBD2 identical over 7 bases. CDR1 is SNHLY and CDR2 is FYNNEI in the germline V gene. The ends lost 5 bases at V and 2 bases at J; junction bases unmatched: 9. The CDR3 extends over 15 amino acids. CDR3 residues: CASSLERGGPYEQYF. The CDR3 coding sequence is TGTGCCAGCAGTTTAGAAAGGGGAGGGCCCTACGAGCAGTACTTC.

This clonotype has more than one count but fewer than ten. The chain combines TRBV7-2 with TRBJ2-7; 8 nucleotides agree with TRBD2. V lost 3 bases and J lost 5; bases outside the gene matches: 9. The length of the CDR3 is 15 residues. Germline values: CDR1 SGHTA, CDR2 FQGNSA. This chain's CDR3 is CASSLGGGPSHEQYF. DNA for the CDR3: TGTGCCAGCAGCTTGGGCGGGGGGCCATCCCACGAGCAGTACTTC. Based on the CDR3 plus reference TRBV7-2 and TRBJ2-7, the full variable domain is GAGVSQSPSNKVTEKGKDVELRCDPISGHTALYWYRQSLGQGLEFLIYFQGNSAPDKSGLPSDRFSAERTGGSVSTLTIQRTQQEDSAVYLCASSLGGGPSHEQYFGPGTRLTVT.

Many counts were recorded for this clonotype. The chain employs TRBV25-1 and TRBJ2-7; 7 bases align to TRBD1. Germline loops: CDR1 MGHDK, CDR2 SYGVNS. The length of the CDR3 is 15 residues. V lost 2 bases, J lost 5 bases, and 9 bases stayed unmatched. This chain's CDR3 is CASSEEGARGHEQYF. For the CDR3, the DNA is TGTGCCAGCAGTGAAGAGGGGGCCCGAGGCCACGAGCAGTACTTC.

J is TRBJ1-1 and V is TRBV6-5; D is unresolved. CDR1 and CDR2 (germline): MNHEY, SVGAGI. Trimming removed 6 bases from V and 4 bases from J, with 6 bases in between. The CDR3 spans 11 residues. CDR3 residues: CASSRFTEAFF. The CDR3 coding sequence is TGTGCCAGCAGCCGGTTCACTGAAGCTTTCTTT.

This clonotype came up a few times. The chain uses TRBV27 and TRBJ2-7, with D possibly matching TRBD1 (5 bases). The CDR3 totals 15 residues. V shed 2 bases and J shed 0 bases, with 11 bases lying between them. Germline V CDR1 and CDR2: MNHEY, SMNVEV (reference sequence). CDR3 sequence: CASSLNGHGSYEQYF. CDR3 nucleotide sequence: TGTGCCAGCAGTTTAAATGGACACGGCTCCTACGAGCAGTACTTC.

This chain links TRBV5-1 with TRBJ2-1; D may correspond to TRBD1 or TRBD2 (5 bases each). Germline assignment: CDR1 SGHRS and CDR2 YFSETQ. CDR3 size: 15 residues. V was clipped by 0 bases and J by 7 bases, with 14 bases between them. The CDR3, as DNA: TGCGCCAGCAGCTTGGGGACACAAAGAGGGAATGAGCAGTTCTTC. This encodes CASSLGTQRGNEQFF.

This clonotype was seen repeatedly, ten times or more. The chain joins TRBV6-5 to TRBJ2-7, with no clear D. V was cut by 7 bases and J by 6 bases, with 10 bases left in between. CDR1 is MNHEY, CDR2 SVGAGI, per germline. This CDR3 is 11 amino acids long. In DNA, the CDR3 is TGTGCCAGCAATGGGCCCCCCGAGCAGTACTTC. Translated: CASNGPPEQYF.

This clonotype occurred a few times. This chain connects TRBV19 to TRBJ2-7; D is possibly TRBD1 or TRBD2 (5 bases each). This CDR3 has 14 amino acids. Deletions cut 4 bases from V and 5 bases from J, with 15 bases between. Looked up from germline, CDR1 is LNHDA and CDR2 is SQIVND (reference sequence). The CDR3 protein is CASSNIGRENEQYF. In DNA, the CDR3 is TGTGCCAGTAGTAACATCGGCAGGGAGAACGAGCAGTACTTC.

A note on this clonotype: A much larger clone is a single base away; this may be a read error. The chain has TRBV29-1 and TRBJ2-3; D not certain. The CDR3 covers 13 residues. V lost 6 bases to trimming and J lost 6 bases, with 16 bases between them. The germline gives CDR1 SQVTM, CDR2 ANQGSEA. This CDR3 is CSVSQAGLDTQYF. The CDR3 bases are TGCAGCGTGTCCCAGGCAGGTCTGGATACGCAGTATTTT.